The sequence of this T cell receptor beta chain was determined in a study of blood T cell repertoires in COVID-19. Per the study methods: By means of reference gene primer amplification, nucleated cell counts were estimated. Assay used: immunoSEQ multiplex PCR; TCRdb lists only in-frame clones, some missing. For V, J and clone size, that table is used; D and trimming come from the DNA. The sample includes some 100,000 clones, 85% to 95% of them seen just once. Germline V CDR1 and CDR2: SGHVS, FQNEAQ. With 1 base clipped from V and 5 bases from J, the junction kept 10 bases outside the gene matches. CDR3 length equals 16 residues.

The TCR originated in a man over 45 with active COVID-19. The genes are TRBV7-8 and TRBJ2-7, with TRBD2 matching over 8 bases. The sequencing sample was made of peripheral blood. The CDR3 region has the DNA TGTGCCAGCAGCTTAGAGGGTTTGGGACTAGATCACGAGCAGTACTTC. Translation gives CASSLEGLGLDHEQYF.